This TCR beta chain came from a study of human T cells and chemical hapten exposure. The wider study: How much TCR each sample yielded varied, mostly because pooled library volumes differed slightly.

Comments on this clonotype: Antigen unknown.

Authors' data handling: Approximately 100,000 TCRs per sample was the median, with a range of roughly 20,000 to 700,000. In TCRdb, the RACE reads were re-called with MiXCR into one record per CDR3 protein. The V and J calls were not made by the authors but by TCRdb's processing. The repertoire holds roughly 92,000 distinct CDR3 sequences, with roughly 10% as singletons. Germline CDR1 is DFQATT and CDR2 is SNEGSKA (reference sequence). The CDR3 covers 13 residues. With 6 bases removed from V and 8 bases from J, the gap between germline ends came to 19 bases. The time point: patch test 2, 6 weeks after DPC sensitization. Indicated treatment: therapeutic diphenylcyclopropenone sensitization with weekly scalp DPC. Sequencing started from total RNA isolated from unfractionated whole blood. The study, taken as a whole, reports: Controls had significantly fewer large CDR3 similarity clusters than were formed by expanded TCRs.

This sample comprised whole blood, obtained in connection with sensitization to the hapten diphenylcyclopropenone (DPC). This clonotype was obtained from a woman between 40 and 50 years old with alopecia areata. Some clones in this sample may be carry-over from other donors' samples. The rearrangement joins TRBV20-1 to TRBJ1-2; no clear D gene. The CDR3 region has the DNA TGCAGTGCCTACAACGCCCGATTTGAGGGCTACACCTTC. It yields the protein CSAYNARFEGYTF.